This TCR beta chain is from a study of monozygotic twins with inflammatory bowel disease. This CDR3 is built from 16 residues. Germline V gives CDR1 SEHNR, CDR2 FQNEAQ (reference sequence). TCRdb re-called the 5' RACE reads and shows each CDR3 protein once, DNA omitted. This repertoire includes over 110,000 distinct CDR3 sequences. The source material was blood. V gene TRBV7-9 combines with J gene TRBJ1-5; TCRdb indicates TRBD1, and absent DNA this call remains unverified. This sequence was found in a human donor with ulcerative colitis or Crohn's disease, or a healthy co-twin of an affected twin (not recorded which). The CDR3 is CASSSTGQGFLQPQHF. The complete variable domain, with remaining parts taken from reference TRBV7-9 and TRBJ1-5, reads DTGVSQNPRHKITKRGQNVTFRCDPISEHNRLYWYRQTLGQGPEFLTYFQNEAQLEKSRLLSDRFSAERPKGSFSTLEIQRTEQGDSAMYLCASSSTGQGFLQPQHFGDGTRLSIL.